This T cell receptor beta chain appears in the sequencing data of a study of T cell responses to AZD1222 COVID-19 vaccine. Findings and caveats of the study: Recipients of two AZD1222 doses showed rising Spike-specific TCR breadth and depth. Baseline testing showed seropositivity in only a handful of AZD1222 recipients. White British ancestry dominated among donors, who included more females, and clonal diversity was possibly underestimated.

Points on this clone: The antigen remains undetermined.

Pooled samples include second doses given at about 4 or 12 weeks. Trimming took 7 bases from V and 0 from J, leaving 16 bases between them. The CDR3 covers 16 residues. CDR1 is MDHEN, CDR2 SYDVKM, per germline. TCRdb's table, derived via immunoSEQ multiplex PCR, lists solely in-frame clones and lacks some. The sample carries 85,000 to 95,000 clones, approximately 90% recorded once. The genes are TRBV28 and TRBJ2-1; possible D gene TRBD1, 5 bases. The sequencing here drew on peripheral blood, taken 28 days after the second AZD1222 dose. The TCR originated in an adult who received the AZD1222 COVID-19 vaccine. CDR3 bases: TGTGCCAGCAACTCCAGACAGTCAAGCTCCTACAATGAGCAGTTCTTC. Translated, it gives CASNSRQSSSYNEQFF. Based on the CDR3 plus reference TRBV28 and TRBJ2-1, the full variable domain is DVKVTQSSRYLVKRTGEKVFLECVQDMDHENMFWYRQDPGLGLRLIYFSYDVKMKEKGDIPEGYSVSREKKERFSLILESASTNQTSMYLCASNSRQSSSYNEQFFGPGTRLTVL.